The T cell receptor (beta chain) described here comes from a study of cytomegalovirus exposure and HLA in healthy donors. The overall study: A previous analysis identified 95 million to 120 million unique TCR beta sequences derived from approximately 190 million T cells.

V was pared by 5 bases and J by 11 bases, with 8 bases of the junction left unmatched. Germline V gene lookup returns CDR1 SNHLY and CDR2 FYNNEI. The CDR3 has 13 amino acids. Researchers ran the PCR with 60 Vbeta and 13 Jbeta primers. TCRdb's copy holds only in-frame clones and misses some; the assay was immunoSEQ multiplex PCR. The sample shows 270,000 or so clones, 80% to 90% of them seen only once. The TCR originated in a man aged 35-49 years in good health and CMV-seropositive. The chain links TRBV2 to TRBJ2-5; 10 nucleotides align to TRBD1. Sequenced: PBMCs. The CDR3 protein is CASSRDRGWEQYF. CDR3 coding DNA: TGTGCCAGCAGTCGGGACAGGGGCTGGGAGCAGTACTTC.